The entry below gives a single T cell receptor (beta chain) sequence along with its context. What this receptor recognizes is not known. There are no base qualities to consult, and no much larger clone falls within one base. This specimen comes from a study of OX40 agonist ivuxolimab in advanced cancers. Turning to the overall study: The costimulatory receptor OX40 (CD134) was targeted by ivuxolimab, a fully human IgG2 agonistic monoclonal antibody. Intravenous ivuxolimab was administered to patients every 2 weeks at six dose levels: 0.01, 0.1, 0.3, 1.5, 3 and 10 mg/kg. Of the roughly 53 patients in dose escalation, 19 had hepatocellular carcinoma, about 15 had melanoma, 9 had renal cell carcinoma and 9 had head and neck cancer. The purpose of peripheral TCRbeta sequencing was to test whether ivuxolimab changed TCR sequence diversity and led to clonal T-cell expansion. A male proportion of around 81% and a mean age of about 60 years, ranging from about 20 to 85, were recorded for the dose-escalation cohort. Patients were allowed to have had prior anti-PD-1, anti-PD-L1 or anti-CTLA-4 therapy, and 30% to 40% of the dose-escalation patients had previously received checkpoint inhibitors. The paper covers the monotherapy dose-escalation part of the phase I ivuxolimab trial, which included N ≈ 50 patients. Partial responses occurred in three dose-escalation patients, of whom one had hepatocellular carcinoma and two had cutaneous melanoma. The paper's findings and limits, for the study overall: On average, CD8+ T cells showed more expanded clones than CD4+ T cells after ivuxolimab. In the 0.1-3.0 mg/kg groups, partial responders had among the lowest normalized peripheral clonal expansion, particularly in CD8+ T cells. Low levels of normalized T-cell clonal expansion were also seen in some patients who did not respond. The antigen specificity of the clonally expanded peripheral T cells was not determined. At doses of 0.1 to 3.0 mg/kg, clonal expansion of both CD4+ and CD8+ blood T cells was observed from baseline to week 6.

Patients with a history of autoimmune disease or receiving systemic immunosuppression were excluded from the trial. In every dose cohort, peripheral blood was drawn for TCR sequencing at baseline, cycle 4 day 1, and cycle 7 day 1. The samples were taken from a phase I, first-in-human, multicenter, open-label dose-escalation trial of ivuxolimab. The trial enrolled adults with locally advanced or metastatic head and neck squamous cell, hepatocellular, melanoma or renal cell carcinoma. Before TCR sequencing, CD4+ T cells and CD8+ T cells from peripheral blood were sorted into separate populations. Genomic DNA was isolated from the sorted cells so that the TCRbeta CDR3 region could be sequenced. The immunoSEQ Assay was used to sequence the TCRbeta CDR3 regions. Imported from immuneACCESS, the table was reduced by TCRdb to in-frame sequences with V and J called. These copies leave out some clones; in studies compared against another copy, an unresolved V gene accounts for under half, and the cause of the remainder is not known. Across this sample there are about 93,000 clones, with about 91% seen only once. The leading ten clones occupy around 0.51% of the sample.

Taken from cysteine to phenylalanine, the CDR3 has 14 residues. The entry retains the CDR3 DNA only, 42 bases that are in frame from base 1. V sheds 6 bases and J sheds 9 bases, leaving 18 bases between their ends. In the germline V gene, CDR1 corresponds to MNHNS and CDR2 to SASEGT. The chain employs TRBV6-1 and TRBJ2-1; D gene: possibly TRBD1, on 5 matching bases. The receptor comes from an adult with an advanced solid tumor such as melanoma, head and neck, liver or kidney cancer. The sequenced sample was CD4+ or CD8+ T cells sorted from blood, obtained in a trial of the OX40 agonist ivuxolimab. Here the CDR3 is given as CASRVQLWGTEQFF. The sequenced DNA: TGTGCCAGCAGGGTCCAACTGTGGGGCACTGAGCAGTTCTTC.